A selection of T cell receptor beta chains follows, all from one sample in a study of PD-1 blockade in classical Hodgkin lymphoma. Repertoires were generated with immunoSEQ multiplex PCR, while TCRdb's copy carries only in-frame clones and drops some. The sample gives some 49,000 clones, approximately 91% of which show up once; approximately 4.9% is in the top ten. Sequences were obtained from peripheral blood mononuclear cells (PBMCs). The receptors were gathered from a human donor with classical Hodgkin lymphoma. The CDR3 runs from the conserved cysteine through the conserved F or W. A D gene is named only where the DNA matches it firmly. Rows may omit the clone size; those that give it use once, few, many or a size class.

14,-,TRBV14,TRBJ2-3,-,TGTGCCAGCAGCCCCAACATTTACGCAGATACGCAGTATTTT,CASSPNIYADTQYF
14,-,TRBV2,TRBJ1-5,-,TGTGCCAGCAGTGAAGCGTCATCCCCAGAGCCCCAGCATTTT,CASSEASSPEPQHF
13,-,TRBV7-9,TRBJ1-2,-,TGTGCCAGCAGCTTAGAAGGGAACTATGGCTACACCTTC,CASSLEGNYGYTF
15,-,TRBV6-6,TRBJ1-1,-,TGTGCCAGCAGTTACTCACAGGACAGGAACACTGAAGCTTTCTTT,CASSYSQDRNTEAFF
13,-,TRBV6-5,TRBJ1-2,few,TGTGCCAGCAGTTCCCGGGGGCTGAAGGGCTACACCTTC,CASSSRGLKGYTF
14,-,TRBV7-8,TRBJ2-2,-,TGTGCCAGCAGCCACGACCCGAACACCGGGGAGCTGTTTTTT,CASSHDPNTGELFF
11,-,TRBV28,TRBJ2-2,-,TGTGCCAGCAGTTTGTCCGGGGAGCTGTTTTTT,CASSLSGELFF
21,TRBD2,TRBV29-1,TRBJ2-1,-,TGCAGCGTTGAAGAGGGGGGATGGGCTAGCGGGCATACGAGCTCCTACAATGAGCAGTTCTTC,CSVEEGGWASGHTSSYNEQFF
13,-,TRBV18,TRBJ1-4,-,TGTGCCAGCTCATCGTCTATTCAGGAAAAACTGTTTTTT,CASSSSIQEKLFF
15,-,TRBV7-2,TRBJ1-3,-,TGTGCCAGCAGCTTAACTGAACGACCAGGAAACACCATATATTTT,CASSLTERPGNTIYF
13,-,TRBV28,TRBJ1-1,-,TGTGCCAGCAGTTTTTTAATAGGGGGTGAAGCTTTCTTT,CASSFLIGGEAFF
15,TRBD1,TRBV9,TRBJ2-5,-,TGTGCCAGCAGCGCCCGGGACAGGTCCTGGGAGACCCAGTACTTC,CASSARDRSWETQYF
15,TRBD2,TRBV27,TRBJ2-1,-,TGTGCCAGCACCGTAGCGGGAGGGTGGGCCAATGAGCAGTTCTTC,CASTVAGGWANEQFF
13,-,TRBV5-4,TRBJ1-2,-,TGTGCCAGCAGCTTGGACAGGGATTATGGCTACACCTTC,CASSLDRDYGYTF
15,TRBD1,TRBV9,TRBJ1-3,-,TGTGCCAGCAGCGCCGACGGGACAGGGGTAGACACCATATATTTT,CASSADGTGVDTIYF
15,-,TRBV19,TRBJ1-3,-,TGTGCCAGTAGCCCCCGAGAGACAGTTGGAAACACCATATATTTT,CASSPRETVGNTIYF
14,TRBD2,TRBV5-6,TRBJ2-7,-,TGTGCCAGCAGCTCGGCGGGAGCGTCCTACGAGCAGTACTTC,CASSSAGASYEQYF
13,-,TRBV18,TRBJ1-1,-,TGTGCCAGCTCACCTGTTCCAGTCTCTGAAGCTTTCTTT,CASSPVPVSEAFF
12,TRBD2,TRBV30,TRBJ2-1,-,TGTGCCTGGAGCCGGCGGGAGGGGGGCTCAATCTTC,CAWSRREGGSIF
16,-,TRBV23-1,TRBJ1-1,-,TGCGCCAGCAGTCAATCTGCCCGCGGGGGTGGCACTGAAGCTTTCTTT,CASSQSARGGGTEAFF
14,TRBD2,TRBV29-1,TRBJ2-3,-,TGCAGCGTCCTAGCGGGAGGGCCCGCAGATACGCAGTATTTT,CSVLAGGPADTQYF
15,-,TRBV5-5,TRBJ1-1,-,TGTGCCAGCAGCTTTGGGCAGGCCCAGAACACTGAAGCTTTCTTT,CASSFGQAQNTEAFF
16,-,TRBV5-5,TRBJ2-4,-,TGTGCCAGCAGCCCAATGCGGGTGGCTGCCAAAAACATTCAGTACTTC,CASSPMRVAAKNIQYF
13,-,TRBV2,TRBJ1-4,-,TGTGCCAGCAGTTGGGGCAGAGATGAAAAACTGTTTTTT,CASSWGRDEKLFF
12,-,TRBV19,TRBJ2-5,-,TGTGCCACCCAGAGGGGTTTTGGGACCCAGTACTTC,CATQRGFGTQYF
16,TRBD1,TRBV11-3,TRBJ2-1,-,TGTGCCAGCAGCCGGGGGCCGGGACAGGGATTCAATGAGCAGTTCTTC,CASSRGPGQGFNEQFF
14,-,TRBV5-1,TRBJ1-1,once,TGCGCCAGCAGCTTGGAAACACGAAACACTGAAGCTTTCTTT,CASSLETRNTEAFF
17,TRBD1,TRBV28,TRBJ2-3,-,TGTGCCAGCAGCTCCGGGACAGGGGGTCTCCTCGCAGATACGCAGTATTTT,CASSSGTGGLLADTQYF
14,-,TRBV19,TRBJ2-7,-,TGTGCCAGTAGTAAGACAGGTCTTACCTACGAGCAGTACTTC,CASSKTGLTYEQYF
16,-,TRBV23-1,TRBJ1-5,-,TGCGCCAGCAGTTCTAGACGGCCTAATAGCAATCAGCCCCAGCATTTT,CASSSRRPNSNQPQHF
15,-,TRBV11-2,TRBJ2-7,-,TGTGCCAGCAGCTTACTCGGACTTAAACGGGACGAGCAGTACTTC,CASSLLGLKRDEQYF
14,-,TRBV5-6,TRBJ2-7,-,TGTGCCAGCAGCCCCCGGGACCCCCGATGGGAGCAGTACTTC,CASSPRDPRWEQYF
16,TRBD2,TRBV5-4,TRBJ2-7,-,TGTGCCAGCAGCGTCGGGACTAGCGGGTTGGGCTACGAGCAGTACTTC,CASSVGTSGLGYEQYF
15,-,TRBV6-5,TRBJ1-1,-,TGTGCCAGCAGCCCCCCCGGGCGGTTGAACACTGAAGCTTTCTTT,CASSPPGRLNTEAFF
11,-,TRBV7-9,TRBJ2-7,-,TGTGCCAGCAGCTTGCTAGAGCCGCAGTACTTC,CASSLLEPQYF
17,TRBD2,TRBV7-3,TRBJ2-7,once,TGTGCCAGCAGCACGAGACTAGCGGGAGGCCCGACGGGAGAGCAGTACTTC,CASSTRLAGGPTGEQYF
16,-,TRBV27,TRBJ1-2,-,TGTGCCAGCAAGGTGTCCGATTCCCTCTTTAACTATGGCTACACCTTC,CASKVSDSLFNYGYTF
14,TRBD2,TRBV19,TRBJ2-7,-,TGTGCCAGTAGGGCGGGAGGTCCCTCCTACGAGCAGTACTTC,CASRAGGPSYEQYF
15,TRBD2,TRBV5-1,TRBJ2-1,-,TGCGCCAGCAGCTTTGAGCGGGGATCCTACAATGAGCAGTTCTTC,CASSFERGSYNEQFF
12,-,TRBV29-1,TRBJ2-5,-,TGCAGCGGACGGACCAACCAAGAGACCCAGTACTTC,CSGRTNQETQYF
14,-,TRBV5-1,TRBJ2-1,-,TGCGCCAGCAGCCTGCCAGGTACCCCCAATGAGCAGTTCTTC,CASSLPGTPNEQFF
13,-,TRBV16,TRBJ2-2,few,TGTGCCAGCAGCCAATCGACCGCGGGGGAGCTGTTTTTT,CASSQSTAGELFF
15,-,TRBV27,TRBJ1-4,-,TGTGCCAGCAGTTTATTACCAGAAGAGAATGAAAAACTGTTTTTT,CASSLLPEENEKLFF
13,TRBD2,TRBV27,TRBJ2-2,-,TGTGCCAGCCGAAAACTAGCGGGCGGGGAGCTGTTTTTT,CASRKLAGGELFF
15,-,TRBV2,TRBJ2-5,-,TGTGCCAGCAGTCCACCGGGGTCGTGGGGGGAGACCCAGTACTTC,CASSPPGSWGETQYF
15,-,TRBV5-1,TRBJ2-4,once,TGCGCCAGCAGCCTAATATTGGGGGATTCAAACATTCAGTACTTC,CASSLILGDSNIQYF
14,TRBD1,TRBV19,TRBJ2-5,-,TGTGCCAGTAGCTACAGGGGGCAGGGAGAGACCCAGTACTTC,CASSYRGQGETQYF
18,-,TRBV5-1,TRBJ2-1,-,TGCGCCAGCAGCTTGGCCGTCCAGTCGGCTGGACGAGGCAATGAGCAGTTCTTC,CASSLAVQSAGRGNEQFF
14,TRBD2,TRBV5-4,TRBJ2-1,-,TGTGCCAGCAGCCCGGGGGGGGGCTACAATGAGCAGTTCTTC,CASSPGGGYNEQFF
16,TRBD1,TRBV18,TRBJ1-3,-,TGTGCCAGCTCACGGACGGGACAGGGTATCGGAAACACCATATATTTT,CASSRTGQGIGNTIYF
14,TRBD2,TRBV7-6,TRBJ2-1,-,TGTGCCAGCAGAAGCGGGAGAGGAAGGAATGAGCAGTTCTTC,CASRSGRGRNEQFF
14,-,TRBV6-1,TRBJ1-5,-,TGTGCCAGCAGCCCCGTCACTAGCAATCAGCCCCAGCATTTT,CASSPVTSNQPQHF
17,-,TRBV4-2,TRBJ2-1,-,TGTGCCAGCAGCCAAGATAGCACGGGAAACTCCTACAATGAGCAGTTCTTC,CASSQDSTGNSYNEQFF
12,-,TRBV2,TRBJ2-1,-,TGTGCCAGCTCAAAACAGAACAATGAGCAGTTCTTC,CASSKQNNEQFF
17,TRBD2,TRBV11-2,TRBJ2-1,-,TGTGCCAGCAGCTTGAGGAAAGGGGAGGGGCATTTGGATGAGCAGTTCTTC,CASSLRKGEGHLDEQFF
11,-,TRBV6-5,TRBJ2-7,-,TGTGCCAGTTCTAGGGCATACGAGCAGTACTTC,CASSRAYEQYF
17,-,TRBV5-6,TRBJ1-5,-,TGTGCCAGCAGCCCACTCTGCAGGGGTTGGTGGAGTCAGCCCCAGCATTTT,CASSPLCRGWWSQPQHF